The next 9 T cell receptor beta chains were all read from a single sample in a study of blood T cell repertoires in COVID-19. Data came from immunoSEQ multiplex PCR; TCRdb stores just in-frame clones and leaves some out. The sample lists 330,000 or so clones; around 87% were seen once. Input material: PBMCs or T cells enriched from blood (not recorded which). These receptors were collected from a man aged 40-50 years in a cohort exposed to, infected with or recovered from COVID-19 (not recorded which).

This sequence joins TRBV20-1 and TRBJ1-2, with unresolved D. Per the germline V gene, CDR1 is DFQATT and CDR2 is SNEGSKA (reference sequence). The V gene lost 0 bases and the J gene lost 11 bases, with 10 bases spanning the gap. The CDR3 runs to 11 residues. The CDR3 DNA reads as TGCAGTGCTAGAGATCAAGGAGGGTACACCTTC. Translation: CSARDQGGYTF.

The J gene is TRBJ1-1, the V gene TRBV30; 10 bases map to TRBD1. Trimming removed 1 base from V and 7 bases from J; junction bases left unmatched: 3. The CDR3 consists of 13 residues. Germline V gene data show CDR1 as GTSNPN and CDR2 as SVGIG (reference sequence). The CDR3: CAWSGQGAVEAFF. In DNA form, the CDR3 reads TGTGCCTGGAGTGGACAGGGGGCGGTTGAAGCTTTCTTT.

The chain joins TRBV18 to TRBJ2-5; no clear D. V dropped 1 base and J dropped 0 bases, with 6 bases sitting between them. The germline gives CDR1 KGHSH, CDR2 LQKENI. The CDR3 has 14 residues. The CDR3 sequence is CASSPRGNQETQYF. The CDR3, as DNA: TGTGCCAGCTCACCACGCGGAAACCAAGAGACCCAGTACTTC.

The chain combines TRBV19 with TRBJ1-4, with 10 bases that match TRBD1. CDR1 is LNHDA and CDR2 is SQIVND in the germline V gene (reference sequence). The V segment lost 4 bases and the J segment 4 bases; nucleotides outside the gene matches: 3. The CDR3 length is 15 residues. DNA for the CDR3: TGTGCCAGTAGTAGAGACAGGGGGCATAATGAAAAACTGTTTTTT. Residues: CASSRDRGHNEKLFF.

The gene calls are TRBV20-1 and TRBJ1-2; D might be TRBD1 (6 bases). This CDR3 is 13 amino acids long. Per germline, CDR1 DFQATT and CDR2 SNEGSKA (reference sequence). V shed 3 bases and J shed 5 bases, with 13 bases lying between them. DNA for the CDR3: TGCAGTGCTAGTACTGGGGGCTTTTATGGCTACACCTTC. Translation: CSASTGGFYGYTF.

The CDR3 reads CASSLASTSAYNEQFF. Here the CDR3 DNA reads TGCGCCAGCAGCTTGGCCTCTACTAGCGCATACAATGAGCAGTTCTTC. The V and J genes are TRBV5-1 and TRBJ2-1; 7 bases fit TRBD2. Germline CDR1 and CDR2: SGHRS and YFSETQ. Trimming at V came to 0 bases and at J to 4 bases, leaving 7 bases not matched to a gene. The CDR3 is 16 residues long.

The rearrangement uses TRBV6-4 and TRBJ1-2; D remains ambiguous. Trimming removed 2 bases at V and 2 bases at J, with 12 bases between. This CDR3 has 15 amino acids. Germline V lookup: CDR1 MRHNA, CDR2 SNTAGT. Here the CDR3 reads CASSDATPRNYGYTF. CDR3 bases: TGTGCCAGCAGTGACGCAACTCCCCGAAACTATGGCTACACCTTC.

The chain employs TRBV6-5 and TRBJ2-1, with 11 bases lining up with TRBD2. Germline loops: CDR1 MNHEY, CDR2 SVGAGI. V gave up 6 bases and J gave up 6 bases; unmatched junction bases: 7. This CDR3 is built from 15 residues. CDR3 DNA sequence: TGTGCCAGCAGATCACTAGCGGGAGATCGCAATGAGCAGTTCTTC. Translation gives CASRSLAGDRNEQFF.

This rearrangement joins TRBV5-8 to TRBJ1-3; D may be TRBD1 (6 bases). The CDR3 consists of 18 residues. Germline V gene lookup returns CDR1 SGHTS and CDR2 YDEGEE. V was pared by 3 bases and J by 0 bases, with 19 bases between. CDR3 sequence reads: CASSSGTLKGYSGNTIYF. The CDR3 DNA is TGTGCCAGCAGCTCCGGGACACTCAAGGGGTACTCTGGAAACACCATATATTTT.